The sequence of this TCR beta chain was determined in a study of T cells in Graves' hyperthyroidism and ophthalmopathy. Per germline, CDR1 MNHNS and CDR2 SASEGT. CDR3 length equals 15 residues. V lost 7 bases, J lost 8 bases, and 9 bases stayed unmatched. It was RNA transcripts that yielded the amplified TCR beta CDR3 regions. TCR CDR3 underwent first-round RT-PCR with the HTBI primer set. TCRdb re-derived calls from the multiplex PCR reads in MiXCR, one entry per CDR3 protein. This table has about 720,000 distinct CDR3 sequences, about a sixth appearing once. The table lists this clonotype with many counts. Its antigen remains unknown. Study results and limitations: The majority of expanded thyroid clonotypes above 0.001 also appeared in blood.

Sequenced: blood. The rearrangement links TRBV6-1 to TRBJ2-1; 12 bases line up with TRBD2. This clonotype was obtained from a man between 18 and 35 years old with Graves' hyperthyroidism. DNA for the CDR3: TGTGCCAGCAACTTGGGACTAGCGGGTACGGATGAGCAGTTCTTC. Its translation: CASNLGLAGTDEQFF.